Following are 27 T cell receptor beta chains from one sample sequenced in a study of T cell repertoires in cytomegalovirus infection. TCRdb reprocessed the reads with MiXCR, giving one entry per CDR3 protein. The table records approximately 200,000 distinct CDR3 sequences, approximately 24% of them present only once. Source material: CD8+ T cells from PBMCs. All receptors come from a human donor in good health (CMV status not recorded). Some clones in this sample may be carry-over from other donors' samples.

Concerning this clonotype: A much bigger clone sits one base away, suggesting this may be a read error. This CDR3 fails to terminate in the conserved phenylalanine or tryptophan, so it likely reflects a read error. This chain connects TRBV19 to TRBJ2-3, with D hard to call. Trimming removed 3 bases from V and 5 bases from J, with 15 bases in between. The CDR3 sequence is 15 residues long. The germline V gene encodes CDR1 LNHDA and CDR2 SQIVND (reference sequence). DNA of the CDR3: TGTGCCAGTAGTATTGGAGAAAATTGGGGAGATACGCAGTATTCT. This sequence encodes CASSIGENWGDTQYS.

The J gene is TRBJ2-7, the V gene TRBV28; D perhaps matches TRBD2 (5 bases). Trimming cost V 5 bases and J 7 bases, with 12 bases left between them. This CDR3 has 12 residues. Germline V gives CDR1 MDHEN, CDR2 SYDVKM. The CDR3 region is CASSRPRGEQYF. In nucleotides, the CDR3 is TGTGCCAGCAGTAGACCGAGAGGGGAGCAGTACTTC.

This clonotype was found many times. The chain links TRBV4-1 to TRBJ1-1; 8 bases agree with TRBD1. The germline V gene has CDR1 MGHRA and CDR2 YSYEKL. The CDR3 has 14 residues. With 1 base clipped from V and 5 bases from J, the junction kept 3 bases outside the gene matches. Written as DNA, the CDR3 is TGCGCCAGCAGCCAAGGACAGGGGAAGACTGAAGCTTTCTTT. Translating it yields CASSQGQGKTEAFF.

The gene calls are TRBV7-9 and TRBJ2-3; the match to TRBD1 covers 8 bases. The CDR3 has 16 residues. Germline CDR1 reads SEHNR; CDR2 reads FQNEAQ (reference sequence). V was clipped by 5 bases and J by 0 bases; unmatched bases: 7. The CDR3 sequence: CASSLGQGPSTDTQYF. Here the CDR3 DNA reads TGTGCCAGCAGCCTCGGACAGGGCCCTAGCACAGATACGCAGTATTTT. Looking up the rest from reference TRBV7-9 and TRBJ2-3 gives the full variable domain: DTGVSQNPRHKITKRGQNVTFRCDPISEHNRLYWYRQTLGQGPEFLTYFQNEAQLEKSRLLSDRFSAERPKGSFSTLEIQRTEQGDSAMYLCASSLGQGPSTDTQYFGPGTRLTVL.

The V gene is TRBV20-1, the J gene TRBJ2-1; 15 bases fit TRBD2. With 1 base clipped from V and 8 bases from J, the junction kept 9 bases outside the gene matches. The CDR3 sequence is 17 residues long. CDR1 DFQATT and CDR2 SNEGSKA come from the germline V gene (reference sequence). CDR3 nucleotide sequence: TGCAGTGCTAGAGGCCGGACTAGCGGGGGGGCCTTGGATGAGCAGTTCTTC. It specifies CSARGRTSGGALDEQFF.

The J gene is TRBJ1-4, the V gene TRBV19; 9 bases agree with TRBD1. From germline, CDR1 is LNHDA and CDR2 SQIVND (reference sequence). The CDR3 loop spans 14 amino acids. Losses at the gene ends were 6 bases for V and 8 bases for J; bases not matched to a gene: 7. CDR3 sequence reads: CASRHRGLEEKLFF. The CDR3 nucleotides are TGTGCCAGTAGACACAGGGGGCTTGAAGAAAAACTGTTTTTT.

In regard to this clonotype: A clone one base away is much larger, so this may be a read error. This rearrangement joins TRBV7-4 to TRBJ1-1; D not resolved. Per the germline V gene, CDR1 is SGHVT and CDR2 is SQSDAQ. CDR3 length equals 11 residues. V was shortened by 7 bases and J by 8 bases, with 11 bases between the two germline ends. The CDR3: CASTLGGEAFF. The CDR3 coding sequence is TGTGCCAGCACCCTGGGCGGAGAAGCTTTCTTT.

The CDR3 region is CASSFAGDYEQYF. The CDR3 DNA reads as TGTGCCAGCAGTTTCGCTGGGGACTACGAGCAGTACTTC. The chain has TRBV28 and TRBJ2-7; D not certain. This CDR3 has 13 residues. The germline V gene encodes CDR1 MDHEN and CDR2 SYDVKM. V lost 3 bases to trimming and J lost 3 bases, with 9 bases between them. The whole variable domain, remainder taken from reference TRBV28 and TRBJ2-7, is DVKVTQSSRYLVKRTGEKVFLECVQDMDHENMFWYRQDPGLGLRLIYFSYDVKMKEKGDIPEGYSVSREKKERFSLILESASTNQTSMYLCASSFAGDYEQYFGPGTRLTVT.

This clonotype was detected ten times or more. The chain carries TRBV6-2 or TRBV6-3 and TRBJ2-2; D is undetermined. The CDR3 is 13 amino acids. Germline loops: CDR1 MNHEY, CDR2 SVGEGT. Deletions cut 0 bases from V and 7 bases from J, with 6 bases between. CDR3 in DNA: TGTGCCAGCAGTTACTCCCTTAACGGGGAGCTGTTTTTT. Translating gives CASSYSLNGELFF.

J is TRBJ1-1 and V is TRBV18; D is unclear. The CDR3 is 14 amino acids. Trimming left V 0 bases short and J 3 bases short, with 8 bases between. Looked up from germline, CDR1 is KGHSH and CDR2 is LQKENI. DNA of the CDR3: TGTGCCAGCTCACCACCGCCGCCTCACACTGAAGCTTTCTTT. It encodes CASSPPPPHTEAFF. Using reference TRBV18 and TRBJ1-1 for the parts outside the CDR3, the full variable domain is NAGVMQNPRHLVRRRGQEARLRCSPMKGHSHVYWYRQLPEEGLKFMVYLQKENIIDESGMPKERFSAEFPKEGPSILRIQQVVRGDSAAYFCASSPPPPHTEAFFGQGTRLTVV.

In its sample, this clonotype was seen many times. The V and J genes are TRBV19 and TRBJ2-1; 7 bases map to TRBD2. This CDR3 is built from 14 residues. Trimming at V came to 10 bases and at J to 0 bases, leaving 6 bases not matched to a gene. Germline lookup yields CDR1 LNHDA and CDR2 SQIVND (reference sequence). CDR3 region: CATEAGSSYNEQFF. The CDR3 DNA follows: TGTGCCACCGAAGCGGGGAGCTCCTACAATGAGCAGTTCTTC. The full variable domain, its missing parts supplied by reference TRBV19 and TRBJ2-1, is DGGITQSPKYLFRKEGQNVTLSCEQNLNHDAMYWYRQDPGQGLRLIYYSQIVNDFQKGDIAEGYSVSREKKESFPLTVTSAQKNPTAFYLCATEAGSSYNEQFFGPGTRLTVL.

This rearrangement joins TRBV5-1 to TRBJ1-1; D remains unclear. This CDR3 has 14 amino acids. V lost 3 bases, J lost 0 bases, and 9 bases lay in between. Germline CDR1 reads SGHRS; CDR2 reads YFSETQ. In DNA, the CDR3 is TGCGCCAGCAGCTGGTCGGACTTGAACACTGAAGCTTTCTTT. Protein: CASSWSDLNTEAFF.

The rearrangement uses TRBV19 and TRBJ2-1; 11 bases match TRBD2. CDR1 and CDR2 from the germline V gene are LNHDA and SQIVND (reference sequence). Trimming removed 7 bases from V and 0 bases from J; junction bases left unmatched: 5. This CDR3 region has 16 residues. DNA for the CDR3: TGTGCCAGTATTAGCGGGGGGGCATCCTCCTACAATGAGCAGTTCTTC. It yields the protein CASISGGASSYNEQFF.

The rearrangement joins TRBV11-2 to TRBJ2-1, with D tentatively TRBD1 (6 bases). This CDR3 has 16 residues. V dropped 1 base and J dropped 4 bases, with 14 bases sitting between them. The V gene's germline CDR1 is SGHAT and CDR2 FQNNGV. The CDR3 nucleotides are TGTGCCAGCAGCTTAGTCGCAGGGACATATTACAATGAGCAGTTCTTC. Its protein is CASSLVAGTYYNEQFF.

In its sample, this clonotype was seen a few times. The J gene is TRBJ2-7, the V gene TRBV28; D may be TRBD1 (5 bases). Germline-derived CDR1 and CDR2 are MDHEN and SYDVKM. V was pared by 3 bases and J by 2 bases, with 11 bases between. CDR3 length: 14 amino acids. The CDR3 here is CASSFGARTYEQYF. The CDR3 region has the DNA TGTGCCAGCAGTTTTGGGGCCCGGACCTACGAGCAGTACTTC.

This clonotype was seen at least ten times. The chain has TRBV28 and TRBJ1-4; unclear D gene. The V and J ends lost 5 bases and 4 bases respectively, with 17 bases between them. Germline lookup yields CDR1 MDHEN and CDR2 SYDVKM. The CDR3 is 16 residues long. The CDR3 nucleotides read TGTGCCAGCAGTCTCCTGACGAGTGGGTTTAATGAAAAACTGTTTTTT. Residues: CASSLLTSGFNEKLFF. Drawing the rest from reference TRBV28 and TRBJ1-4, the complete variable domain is DVKVTQSSRYLVKRTGEKVFLECVQDMDHENMFWYRQDPGLGLRLIYFSYDVKMKEKGDIPEGYSVSREKKERFSLILESASTNQTSMYLCASSLLTSGFNEKLFFGSGTQLSVL.

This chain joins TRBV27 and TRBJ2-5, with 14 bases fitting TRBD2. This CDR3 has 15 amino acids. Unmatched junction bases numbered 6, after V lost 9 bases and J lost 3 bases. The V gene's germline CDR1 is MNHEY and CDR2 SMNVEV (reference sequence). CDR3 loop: CASGLAGGTEETQYF. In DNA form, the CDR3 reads TGTGCCAGTGGACTAGCGGGGGGCACCGAAGAGACCCAGTACTTC.

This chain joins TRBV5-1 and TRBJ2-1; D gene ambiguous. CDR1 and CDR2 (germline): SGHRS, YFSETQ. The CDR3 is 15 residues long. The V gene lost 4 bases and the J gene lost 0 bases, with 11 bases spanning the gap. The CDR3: CASSPDPSSYNEQFF. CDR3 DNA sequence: TGCGCCAGCAGCCCCGACCCCAGCTCCTACAATGAGCAGTTCTTC.

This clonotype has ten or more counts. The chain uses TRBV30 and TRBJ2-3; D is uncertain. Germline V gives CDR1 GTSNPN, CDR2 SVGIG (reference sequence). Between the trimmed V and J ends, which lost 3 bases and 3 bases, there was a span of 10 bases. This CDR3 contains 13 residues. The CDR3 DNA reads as TGTGCCTGGAGGGCGGACGGAACAGATACGCAGTATTTT. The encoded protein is CAWRADGTDTQYF.

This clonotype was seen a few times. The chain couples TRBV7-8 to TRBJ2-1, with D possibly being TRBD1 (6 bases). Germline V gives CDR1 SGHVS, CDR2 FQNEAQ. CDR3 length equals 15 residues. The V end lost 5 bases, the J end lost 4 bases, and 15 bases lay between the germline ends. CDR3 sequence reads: CASSPAGTQYNEQFF. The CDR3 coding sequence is TGTGCCAGCAGCCCCGCAGGGACACAATACAATGAGCAGTTCTTC.

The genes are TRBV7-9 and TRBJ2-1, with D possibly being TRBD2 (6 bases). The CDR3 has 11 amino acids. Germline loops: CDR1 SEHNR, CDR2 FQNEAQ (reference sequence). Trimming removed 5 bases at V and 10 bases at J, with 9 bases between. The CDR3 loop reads CASSPGLEQFF. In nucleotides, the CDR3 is TGTGCCAGCAGCCCCGGACTAGAGCAGTTCTTC.

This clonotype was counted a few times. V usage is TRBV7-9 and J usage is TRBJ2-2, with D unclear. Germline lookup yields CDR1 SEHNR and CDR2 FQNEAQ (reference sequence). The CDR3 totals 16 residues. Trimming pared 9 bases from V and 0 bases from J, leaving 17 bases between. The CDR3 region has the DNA TGTGCCAGGGTGGAACTGTACGAAACGAACACCGGGGAGCTGTTTTTT. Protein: CARVELYETNTGELFF.

The CDR3 protein is CATHPLVSGGGYNEQFF. In nucleotides, the CDR3 is TGTGCCACCCATCCCCTTGTTTCCGGGGGGGGCTACAATGAGCAGTTCTTC. The rearrangement uses TRBV6-1 and TRBJ2-1, with 8 bases that match TRBD2. The CDR3 is 17 residues long. The junction had 17 bases not matched to a gene; V was cut back by 10 bases and J by 3 bases. Germline V gene lookup returns CDR1 MNHNS and CDR2 SASEGT.

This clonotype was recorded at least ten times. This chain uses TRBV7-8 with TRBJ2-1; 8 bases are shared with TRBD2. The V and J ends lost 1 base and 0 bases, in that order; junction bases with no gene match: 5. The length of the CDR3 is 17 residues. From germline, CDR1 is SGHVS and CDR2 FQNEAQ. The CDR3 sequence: CASSLGVAGSSYNEQFF. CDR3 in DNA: TGTGCCAGCAGCTTAGGGGTAGCGGGGAGCTCCTACAATGAGCAGTTCTTC. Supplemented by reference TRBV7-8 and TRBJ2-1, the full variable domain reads GAGVSQSPRYKVAKRGQDVALRCDPISGHVSLFWYQQALGQGPEFLTYFQNEAQLDKSGLPSDRFFAERPEGSVSTLKIQRTQQEDSAVYLCASSLGVAGSSYNEQFFGPGTRLTVL.

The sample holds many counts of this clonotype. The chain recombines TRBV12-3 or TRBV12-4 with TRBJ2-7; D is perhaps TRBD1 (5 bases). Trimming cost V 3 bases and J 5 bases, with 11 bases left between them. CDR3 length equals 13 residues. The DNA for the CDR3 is TGTGCCAGCAGTTTCACAGGCCCGAACGAGCAGTACTTC. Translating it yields CASSFTGPNEQYF.

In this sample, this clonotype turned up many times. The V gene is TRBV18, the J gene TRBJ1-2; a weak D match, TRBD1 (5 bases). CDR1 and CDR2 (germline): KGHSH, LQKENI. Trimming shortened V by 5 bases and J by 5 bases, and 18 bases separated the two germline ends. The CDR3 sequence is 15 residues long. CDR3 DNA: TGTGCCAGCTCAGCGGGACCAGCGGTAGGGTATGGCTACACCTTC. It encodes CASSAGPAVGYGYTF.

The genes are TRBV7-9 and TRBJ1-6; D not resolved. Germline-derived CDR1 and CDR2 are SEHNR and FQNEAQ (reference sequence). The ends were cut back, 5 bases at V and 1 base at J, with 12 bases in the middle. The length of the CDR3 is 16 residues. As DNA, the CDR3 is TGTGCCAGCAGCCTCGAGCAGCCTTCCTATAATTCACCCCTCCACTTT. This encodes CASSLEQPSYNSPLHF. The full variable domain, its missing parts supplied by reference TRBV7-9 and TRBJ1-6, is DTGVSQNPRHKITKRGQNVTFRCDPISEHNRLYWYRQTLGQGPEFLTYFQNEAQLEKSRLLSDRFSAERPKGSFSTLEIQRTEQGDSAMYLCASSLEQPSYNSPLHFGNGTRLTVT.